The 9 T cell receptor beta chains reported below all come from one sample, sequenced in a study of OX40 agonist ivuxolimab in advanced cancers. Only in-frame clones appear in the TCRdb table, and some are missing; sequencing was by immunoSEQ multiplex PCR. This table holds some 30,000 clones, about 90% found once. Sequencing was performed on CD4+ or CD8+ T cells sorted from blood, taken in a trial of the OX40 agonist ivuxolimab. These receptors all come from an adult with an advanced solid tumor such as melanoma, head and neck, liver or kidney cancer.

The CDR3 loop reads CASILGLGLGEQYF. CDR3 in DNA: TGTGCCAGCATTCTGGGACTCGGATTAGGGGAGCAGTACTTC. The J gene is TRBJ2-7, the V gene TRBV2, with D perhaps TRBD2 (6 bases). The CDR3 contains 14 residues. Trimming cost V 7 bases and J 7 bases, with 20 bases left between them. Germline-derived CDR1 and CDR2 are SNHLY and FYNNEI.

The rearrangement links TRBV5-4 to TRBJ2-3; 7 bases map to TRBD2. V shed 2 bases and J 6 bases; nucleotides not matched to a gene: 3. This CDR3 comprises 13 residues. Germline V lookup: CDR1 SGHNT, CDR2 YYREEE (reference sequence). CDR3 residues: CASSFHGGDTQYF. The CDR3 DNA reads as TGTGCCAGCAGCTTCCACGGGGGGGATACGCAGTATTTT.

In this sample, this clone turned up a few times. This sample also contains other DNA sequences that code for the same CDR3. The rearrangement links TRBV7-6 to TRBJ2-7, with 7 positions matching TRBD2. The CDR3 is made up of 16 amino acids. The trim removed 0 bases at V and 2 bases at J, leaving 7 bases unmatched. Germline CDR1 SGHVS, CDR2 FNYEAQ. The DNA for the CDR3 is TGTGCCAGCAGCTTAGCGCTGGCGGGAGAAACCTACGAGCAGTACTTC. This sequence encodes CASSLALAGETYEQYF.

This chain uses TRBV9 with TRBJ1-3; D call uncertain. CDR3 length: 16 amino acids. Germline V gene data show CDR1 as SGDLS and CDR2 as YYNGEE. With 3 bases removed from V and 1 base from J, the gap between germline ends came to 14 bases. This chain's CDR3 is CASSGRSGISGNTIYF. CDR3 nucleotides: TGTGCCAGCAGCGGCAGGAGCGGGATTTCTGGAAACACCATATATTTT.

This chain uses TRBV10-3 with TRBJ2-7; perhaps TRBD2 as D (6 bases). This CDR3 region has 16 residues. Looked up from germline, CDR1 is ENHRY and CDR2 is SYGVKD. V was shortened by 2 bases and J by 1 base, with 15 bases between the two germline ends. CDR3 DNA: TGTGCCATCAGTGAGGATACGGGAGTAACATCCTACGAGCAGTACTTC. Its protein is CAISEDTGVTSYEQYF.

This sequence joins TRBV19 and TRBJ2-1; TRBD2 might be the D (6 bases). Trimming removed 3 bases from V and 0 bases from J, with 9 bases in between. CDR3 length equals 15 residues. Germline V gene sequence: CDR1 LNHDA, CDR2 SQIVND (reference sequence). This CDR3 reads CASSIERASYNEQFF. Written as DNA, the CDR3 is TGTGCCAGTAGTATTGAGCGGGCCTCCTACAATGAGCAGTTCTTC.

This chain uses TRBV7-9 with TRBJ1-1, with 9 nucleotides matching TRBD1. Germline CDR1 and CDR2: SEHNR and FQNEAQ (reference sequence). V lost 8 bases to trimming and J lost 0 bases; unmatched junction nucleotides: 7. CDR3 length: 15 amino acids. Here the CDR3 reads CASAGTGTLNTEAFF. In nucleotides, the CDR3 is TGTGCCAGCGCGGGGACAGGGACGCTGAACACTGAAGCTTTCTTT.

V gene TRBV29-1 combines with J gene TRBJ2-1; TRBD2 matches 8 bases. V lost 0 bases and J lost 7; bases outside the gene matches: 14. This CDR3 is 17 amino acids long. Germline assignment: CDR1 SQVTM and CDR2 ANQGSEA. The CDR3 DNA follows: TGCAGCGTTGAAGACCCCGGTGGTAGCGGGATAGGGAATGAGCAGTTCTTC. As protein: CSVEDPGGSGIGNEQFF.

The CDR3 bases are TGTGCCAGCAGTGCTCTACAGAACACTGAAGCTTTCTTT. Its protein is CASSALQNTEAFF. This rearrangement joins TRBV27 to TRBJ1-1, with unresolved D. The CDR3 sequence is 13 residues long. Germline lookup yields CDR1 MNHEY and CDR2 SMNVEV (reference sequence). V shed 5 bases and J shed 1 base, with 8 bases lying between them.